These T cell receptor beta chains were read from a single sample in a study of blood T cell repertoires in COVID-19. Sequenced by immunoSEQ multiplex PCR; TCRdb stores in-frame clones only, minus some. The repertoire includes 150,000 to 200,000 clones, roughly 84% of them detected once, and about 14% sits in the top ten. The sample taken for sequencing was peripheral blood. The receptors derive from a woman between 65 and 79 years old with COVID-19, enrolled during active disease. CDR3s include the opening cysteine and the closing phenylalanine or tryptophan.

cdr3_length	j_call	v_call	cdr3_aa
14	TRBJ2-2	TRBV2	CASRRLGGNGELFF
16	TRBJ2-2	TRBV11-1	CASSFGRGQGTGELFF
13	TRBJ1-2	TRBV30	CAWDRGLLYGYTF
18	TRBJ2-3	TRBV28	CASSLYVSQAGITDTQYF
14	TRBJ2-2	TRBV3-1/TRBV3-2	CASTQDSYTGELFF
15	TRBJ1-2	TRBV9	CASRPGQGAGYGYTF
15	TRBJ2-2	TRBV5-5	CASSPYLASGGELFF
14	TRBJ1-2	TRBV6-4	CASGNRESNYGYTF
13	TRBJ1-2	TRBV18	CASSPSKPYGYTF
14	TRBJ2-3	TRBV2	CASRLTGVTDTQYF
16	TRBJ2-4	TRBV15	CATSRGLAGEKNIQYF
16	TRBJ2-2	TRBV7-7	CASSPHRLASGGELFF
14	TRBJ2-5	TRBV18	CASSPTERSGTQYF
16	TRBJ2-4	TRBV13	CASSAETSGGQNIQYF
15	TRBJ1-1	TRBV7-6	CASSLWTGANTEAFF
14	TRBJ2-5	TRBV5-6	CASSLFAGDETQYF
13	TRBJ1-3	TRBV30	CAWSQGAGNTIYF
14	TRBJ2-2	TRBV5-1	CASSYGTDTGELFF
13	TRBJ1-2	TRBV29-1	CSVVRDSNYGYTF
14	TRBJ2-7	TRBV5-1	CASSLDTGTYEQYF
13	TRBJ2-3	TRBV11-2	CASHYTLPDTQYF
15	TRBJ2-3	TRBV7-9	CASSLASMIDDTQYF
17	TRBJ2-3	TRBV5-1	CASSLDGAGRITDTQYF
13	TRBJ2-1	TRBV13	CASSSSPLEAQFF
16	TRBJ1-2	TRBV9	CASSPRAGQGDYGYTF
16	TRBJ2-3	TRBV7-3	CASSLSRGPFADTQYF
14	TRBJ2-1	TRBV27	CASSGGRSRNEQFF
12	TRBJ2-2	TRBV12-3/TRBV12-4	CASIPFPGELFF
15	TRBJ2-2	TRBV19	CASMVTGMQTGELFF
14	TRBJ2-2	TRBV6-5	CASSFDRYTGELFF
12	TRBJ1-1	TRBV29-1	CSVMDRNTEAFF
15	TRBJ2-1	TRBV27	CASSLVFGGANEQFF
14	TRBJ1-1	TRBV27	CASSSGQTNTEAFF
15	TRBJ2-2	TRBV2	CASRRGFANTGELFF
16	TRBJ1-3	TRBV3-1/TRBV3-2	CASSQEGGSSGNTIYF
9	TRBJ1-5	TRBV19	CATGQPQHF
13	TRBJ1-2	TRBV15	CATRTESTYGYTF
15	TRBJ2-2	TRBV2	CASSPQGVGTGELFF
15	TRBJ2-5	TRBV7-8	CGLFWPASGGVTQYF
17	TRBJ2-3	TRBV7-3	CASSRTSGGSYTDTQYF
11	TRBJ1-2	TRBV20-1	CSAADRVGYTF
15	TRBJ2-7	TRBV5-1	CASSLRGGTNYEQYF
15	TRBJ1-1	TRBV5-5	CASSLTTGMNTEAFF
14	TRBJ2-5	TRBV6-1	CASSESGRGETQYF